This paragraph reports one T cell receptor (beta chain). At least ten counts were recorded for this clonotype. What antigen it recognizes has not been identified. Nothing much larger sits one base from this clone, and base qualities are not available. This specimen belongs to a study of CD8 T cells in ankylosing spondylitis (dated by TCRdb to 2015 to 2018). With respect to the entire study: The study profiled T cell receptor beta repertoires in healthy donors and ankylosing spondylitis patients to find disease-linked TCR variants. The full study cohort comprised 20 to 25 ankylosing spondylitis patients and some 100 healthy donors. Peripheral blood was sampled, and synovial fluid was also collected from ankylosing spondylitis patients. Summary of the overall study and its limitations: Some of the motif variants had been reported before in the synovial fluid and blood of reactive arthritis patients, a finding that suggests common disease-initiation mechanisms. The disease-linked clones had a CD8+ phenotype and were found at relatively low frequencies in peripheral blood. The disease-linked clones were reported to be significantly enriched in matched synovial fluid samples from ankylosing spondylitis patients. A TCR beta motif of about 8 highly homologous amino acid variants appeared characteristic of blood from ankylosing spondylitis patients.

TCRdb shows the sequencer as Illumina HiSeq 2500. Quantitative 5'-RACE with molecular barcodes was used to prepare TCR beta libraries. Regarding the original processing steps: A new computational method, built on a probabilistic model of VDJ rearrangement, was used to identify disease-linked TCR variants. Using fastp trimming at Q25 and MiXCR clonotype assembly, TCRdb reanalyzed the public sequencing data and kept in-frame beta chains. Every distinct CDR3 protein forms one entry, paired with its most common genes and DNA. None of the V and J calls come from the authors' own analysis; TCRdb made them. The sample table lists around 300,000 distinct CDR3 sequences, under 14% of them with a count of one. Of the sample, 9.1% falls within the top ten clones. The CDR3 starts with the cysteine, ends with the phenylalanine, and has 11 residues. Only CDR3 DNA remains: 33 bases, in frame from the first base. Based on the germline V gene (reference sequence), the CDR1 and CDR2 sequences are LNHNV and YYDKDF. The junction carries 3 bases between V and J, which are trimmed by 0 bases and 6 bases respectively.

Sequenced input: blood, either unsorted or a sorted T cell fraction (not recorded which). The receptor chain draws on TRBV15 and TRBJ2-7; no D segment can be confidently identified. This TCR was recovered from a female donor with ankylosing spondylitis or in good health (not recorded which). The nucleotides read TGTGCCACCAGCAGAGAAGGCGAGCAGTACTTC. Translation gives CATSREGEQYF.